The following is a T cell receptor (beta chain) sequence with its context. Its antigen is as yet unknown. The entry originates in a study of cytomegalovirus exposure and HLA in healthy donors. The study's findings and limits: High sensitivity and specificity were reportedly achieved when the classifier diagnosed cytomegalovirus status.

The CDR3 totals 12 residues. V was pared by 0 bases and J by 10 bases, with 8 bases between. The germline V gene encodes CDR1 PRHDT and CDR2 FYEKMQ (reference sequence). Measured with immunoSEQ multiplex PCR; TCRdb has only the in-frame clones, and not every one. Here the sample spans about 330,000 clones, approximately 90% being singletons. What was sequenced was PBMCs. This TCR came from a woman between 18 and 29 years old in good health and CMV-seronegative. This chain uses TRBV13 with TRBJ2-3; D not certain. In DNA, the CDR3 is TGTGCCAGCAGCTTAGGACTAACGGCGCAGTATTTT. As protein: CASSLGLTAQYF.